This entry lists 11 T cell receptor beta chains sequenced from one sample in a study of T cells in women clearing cervical HPV infection. The table came from immunoSEQ multiplex PCR; TCRdb's copy has only in-frame clones and leaves some out. This table lists about 14,000 clones. The sequenced sample was blood buffy coat. These receptors came from a woman between 18 and 70 years old with a cervical HPV16 infection that either progressed to CIN3+ or cleared (not recorded which).

Regarding this clone: The read falls 3 residues short of the CDR3 end, and the missing part is taken from the germline J gene. The rearrangement joins TRBV7-9 to TRBJ2-1, with TRBD2 matching 8 bases. The CDR3 is 15 residues long. J lost 2 bases, V lost 4 bases, and 4 bases had no gene match. Germline CDR1 reads SEHNR; CDR2 reads FQNEAQ (reference sequence). CDR3 DNA (partial): TGTGCCAGCAGCTCCCGGGGGGGCACCTACAATGAG. The encoded protein is CASSSRGGTYNE. The CDR3 in its entirety is CASSSRGGTYNEQFF.

A remark on this clone: At one end, the junction sequence differs from germline, possibly due to a read error. The observed sequence ends 3 residues before the CDR3 terminus, with the missing tail filled in from the germline J gene. The chain employs TRBV20-1 and TRBJ1-2; D call uncertain. CDR3 length equals 14 residues. Germline V gives CDR1 DFQATT, CDR2 SNEGSKA (reference sequence). CDR3 sequence: CSARDRTVNYGYTF. The DNA read from the CDR3 is TGCAGTGCTAGAGATCGCACCGTTAACTATGGA.

Details on this clone: The sequenced fragment ends 3 residues before the CDR3 boundary, so the rest is inferred from the germline J gene. This chain connects TRBV5-4 to TRBJ2-1; D may be TRBD1 (6 bases). The CDR3 consists of 14 residues. V dropped 5 bases and J dropped 5 bases, with 14 bases sitting between them. Germline-derived CDR1 and CDR2 are SGHNT and YYREEE (reference sequence). Partial CDR3 DNA: TGTGCCAGCAGATCCCGACAGGTCCACAATGAG. It specifies CASRSRQVHNE. The CDR3 as a whole reads CASRSRQVHNEQFF.

A word on this clone: The read gets to within 3 residues of the CDR3 end, and the germline J gene fills in the rest. V gene TRBV7-2 combines with J gene TRBJ1-2, with 12 bases that match TRBD1. Germline CDR1 is SGHTA and CDR2 is FQGNSA. The CDR3 covers 15 residues. Unmatched junction bases numbered 7, after V lost 4 bases and J lost 7 bases. The CDR3 DNA, read in part, is TGTGCCAGCAGCTACCCGGGACAGGGGGCGGGTGGC. Translating it yields CASSYPGQGAGG. The full CDR3 sequence reads CASSYPGQGAGGYTF.

Frequency places this clone as medium-sized. The CDR3 is cut off 3 residues early in the read; its end comes from the germline J gene. V gene TRBV4-2 combines with J gene TRBJ1-1; D might be TRBD1 (6 bases). There are 18 residues in the CDR3. Germline V gene data show CDR1 as LGHNA and CDR2 as YNFKEQ. The germline V and J ends were trimmed by 1 base and 3 bases, with 21 bases remaining between them. CDR3 loop: CASSQGTALAIKDTEAFF. CDR3 DNA, as far as it was read: TGTGCCAGCAGCCAAGGGACAGCCCTGGCCATAAAGGACACTGAA.

This clone is classed as medium-sized (0.01 to 0.1%) by frequency. The sequenced fragment ends 3 residues before the CDR3 boundary, so the rest is inferred from the germline J gene. The chain links TRBV19 to TRBJ2-4; D is perhaps TRBD1 (6 bases). Trimming removed 7 bases from V and 1 base from J, with 14 bases in between. The V gene's germline CDR1 is LNHDA and CDR2 SQIVND (reference sequence). This CDR3 comprises 15 residues. This chain's CDR3 is CASNPQGSAKNIQYF. The CDR3 DNA, read in part, is TGTGCCAGTAACCCACAGGGTTCGGCCAAAAACATT.

Remarks on this clone: The read ends 3 residues early relative to the CDR3; the germline J gene fills the gap. The chain joins TRBV18 to TRBJ2-2, with a possible D match to TRBD1 (6 bases). The germline V gene encodes CDR1 KGHSH and CDR2 LQKENI. The CDR3 spans 15 residues. The CDR3 bases that were read are TGTGCCAGCTCCCCGAGGACAGAGATTAATTCACCG. Protein sequence: CASSPRTEINSP. The full-length CDR3 reads as CASSPRTEINSPLFF.

Worth noting for this clone: The sequenced fragment ends 3 residues before the CDR3 boundary, so the rest is inferred from the germline J gene. The V and J genes are TRBV29-1 and TRBJ1-1; D not resolved. Germline V gene data show CDR1 as SQVTM and CDR2 as ANQGSEA. V lost 0 bases and J 5 bases, leaving 10 bases between the germline ends. The CDR3 extends over 13 amino acids. Partial CDR3 DNA: TGCAGCGTTGAAGAGATGGAGGGTACTGAA. Translation gives CSVEEMEGTE. The entire CDR3 sequence reads CSVEEMEGTEAFF.

Of note for this clone: Coverage ceases 3 residues before the CDR3 finishes, and the germline J gene fills in the end. This chain links TRBV10-2 with TRBJ2-7, with 7 bases lining up with TRBD2. Per germline, CDR1 WSHSY and CDR2 SAAADI. The ends lost 8 bases at V and 0 bases at J; junction bases unmatched: 1. This CDR3 is 12 amino acids long. The sequenced CDR3 bases are TGCGCCAGCGGGACTAACTCCTACGAG. It yields the protein CASGTNSYE. The whole CDR3 reads CASGTNSYEQYF.

Note on this clone: The read ends 3 residues early relative to the CDR3; the germline J gene fills the gap. This chain joins TRBV6-2 or TRBV6-3 and TRBJ1-5, with 8 bases matching TRBD1. This CDR3 region has 15 residues. CDR1 is MNHEY and CDR2 is SVGEGT in the germline V gene. V shed 8 bases, J shed 4 bases, and the junction held 10 bases outside the gene matches. The sequenced part of the CDR3 DNA is TGTGCCAGCGATCCCGGGACAGGAGGTAATCAGCCC. It specifies CASDPGTGGNQP. In full, the CDR3 is CASDPGTGGNQPQHF.

On this clone itself: Read coverage stops 3 residues before the CDR3 terminus; the germline J gene supplies the remainder. The chain couples TRBV23-1 to TRBJ2-7, with 8 bases fitting TRBD2. TRBV23-1 is an ORF for which the function is uncertain. This CDR3 has 16 residues. Trimming removed 6 bases from V and 5 bases from J; junction bases left unmatched: 15. The DNA read from the CDR3 is TGCGCCAGCAGATATCCTGAGCGGGAGTTTCAACACGAG. It is translated as CASRYPEREFQHE. The entire CDR3 sequence reads CASRYPEREFQHEQYF.